The 28 T cell receptor beta chains listed next were all sequenced from one sample in a study of OX40 agonist ivuxolimab in advanced cancers. The method was immunoSEQ multiplex PCR; TCRdb's version includes in-frame clones alone and lacks a portion of them. The top ten hold 22% of the sample, which has 25,000 to 35,000 clones, more than 70% seen once. Sequenced here: CD4+ or CD8+ T cells sorted from blood, sampled in a trial of the OX40 agonist ivuxolimab. The receptors derive from an adult with an advanced solid tumor such as melanoma, head and neck, liver or kidney cancer.

J is TRBJ1-5 and V is TRBV6-4; D perhaps matches TRBD1 (6 bases). Trimming cost V 6 bases and J 2 bases, with 8 bases left between them. The CDR3 length is 13 residues. The V gene's germline CDR1 is MRHNA and CDR2 SNTAGT. The CDR3 region has the DNA TGTGCCAGCAGACAGGGTCGCAATCAGCCCCAGCATTTT. Residues: CASRQGRNQPQHF.

The J gene is TRBJ2-5, the V gene TRBV5-1; no clear D gene. V was shortened by 0 bases and J by 9 bases, with 15 bases between the two germline ends. Per the germline V gene, CDR1 is SGHRS and CDR2 is YFSETQ. This CDR3 has 14 amino acids. In DNA form, the CDR3 reads TGCGCCAGCAGCTTGGCCCCTAGAACCTTGGCCCAGTACTTC. Its protein is CASSLAPRTLAQYF.

The sample holds one count of this clone. The CDR3 reads CASSFGSGRSGEQFF. As DNA, the CDR3 is TGTGCCAGCAGCTTTGGTAGCGGGAGATCTGGTGAGCAGTTCTTC. This chain connects TRBV13 to TRBJ2-1; 9 bases align to TRBD2. V was pared by 3 bases and J by 9 bases, with 9 bases of the junction left unmatched. Germline CDR1 reads PRHDT; CDR2 reads FYEKMQ (reference sequence). The CDR3 is 15 amino acids. Combining the CDR3 with reference TRBV13 and TRBJ2-1 gives the whole variable domain AAGVIQSPRHLIKEKRETATLKCYPIPRHDTVYWYQQGPGQDPQFLISFYEKMQSDKGSIPDRFSAQQFSDYHSELNMSSLELGDSALYFCASSFGSGRSGEQFFGPGTRLTVL.

This clone was recorded a few times. V and J are TRBV6-5 and TRBJ2-2; D remains ambiguous. The length of the CDR3 is 13 residues. In germline, CDR1 is MNHEY, CDR2 SVGAGI. Trimming shortened V by 0 bases and J by 4 bases, and 3 bases separated the two germline ends. The CDR3 spells CASSYSPTGELFF. The CDR3 nucleotides are TGTGCCAGCAGTTACTCCCCCACCGGGGAGCTGTTTTTT.

The V gene is TRBV5-1, the J gene TRBJ1-4, with D perhaps matching TRBD1 (6 bases). The CDR3 runs to 16 residues. Trimming shortened V by 0 bases and J by 0 bases, and 9 bases separated the two germline ends. Germline V gene sequence: CDR1 SGHRS, CDR2 YFSETQ. The CDR3 sequence is CASSLDPGATNEKLFF. The CDR3 DNA follows: TGCGCCAGCAGCTTGGATCCAGGGGCAACTAATGAAAAACTGTTTTTT.

The CDR3 protein is CAITGSLYEQYF. CDR3 sequence (DNA): TGTGCCATCACTGGGAGTCTCTACGAGCAGTACTTC. This rearrangement joins TRBV10-3 to TRBJ2-7, with D perhaps TRBD2 (5 bases). This CDR3 is 12 amino acids long. Trimming removed 7 bases from V and 3 bases from J, with 10 bases in between. CDR1 ENHRY and CDR2 SYGVKD come from the germline V gene.

The J gene is TRBJ2-1, the V gene TRBV19, with 10 positions matching TRBD2. The CDR3 is 15 amino acids. Per the germline V gene, CDR1 is LNHDA and CDR2 is SQIVND (reference sequence). Trimming took 5 bases from V and 3 from J; bases not matched to a gene: 4. The CDR3 DNA reads TGTGCCAGTAGTGGTGGACTAGCGGTCTACAATGAGCAGTTCTTC. It translates to CASSGGLAVYNEQFF.

In its sample, this clone was seen once. This chain joins TRBV6-5 and TRBJ1-1, with D possibly matching TRBD1 (6 bases). CDR3 length equals 15 residues. CDR1 and CDR2 from the germline V gene are MNHEY and SVGAGI. V lost 2 bases to trimming and J lost 1 base, with 11 bases between them. DNA of the CDR3: TGTGCCAGCAGTTACCTCAGGGGAAGGAACACTGAAGCTTTCTTT. This translates into CASSYLRGRNTEAFF.

This clone was recorded once. The chain carries TRBV9 and TRBJ2-1; unclear D gene. V was shortened by 1 base and J by 7 bases, with 6 bases between the two germline ends. In germline, CDR1 is SGDLS, CDR2 YYNGEE. This CDR3 has 12 residues. The CDR3 here is CASSVRQNEQFF. The CDR3 DNA follows: TGTGCCAGCAGCGTACGCCAGAATGAGCAGTTCTTC.

V gene TRBV10-3 combines with J gene TRBJ2-3; possibly TRBD2 for D (6 bases). There are 15 residues in the CDR3. Trimming left V 8 bases short and J 2 bases short, with 17 bases between. Germline loops: CDR1 ENHRY, CDR2 SYGVKD. CDR3 residues: CAIGTRREHTDTQYF. The DNA of the CDR3 is TGTGCCATCGGAACCAGGCGGGAACACACAGATACGCAGTATTTT.

This chain connects TRBV19 to TRBJ2-7; either TRBD1 or TRBD2 may fit D (5 bases each). V shed 5 bases and J shed 1 base, with 9 bases lying between them. This CDR3 has 13 amino acids. CDR1 and CDR2 (germline): LNHDA, SQIVND (reference sequence). The CDR3 DNA reads as TGTGCCAGTAGTTCGGGACGTTCCTACGAGCAGTACTTC. It encodes CASSSGRSYEQYF.

The rearrangement uses TRBV27 and TRBJ2-7; TRBD2 agrees at 7 bases. The ends lost 4 bases at V and 0 bases at J; junction bases unmatched: 6. The length of the CDR3 is 15 residues. CDR1 is MNHEY and CDR2 is SMNVEV in the germline V gene (reference sequence). For the CDR3, the DNA is TGTGCCAGCAGTTACTTCGGCGGGGGCTCCTACGAGCAGTACTTC. Amino acid sequence: CASSYFGGGSYEQYF.

V and J are TRBV7-9 and TRBJ2-7, with 10 bases that match TRBD2. This CDR3 region has 15 residues. Unmatched junction bases numbered 7, after V lost 2 bases and J lost 6 bases. Germline V lookup: CDR1 SEHNR, CDR2 FQNEAQ (reference sequence). The CDR3 protein is CASSLSGLATPEQYF. As DNA, the CDR3 is TGTGCCAGCAGCTTATCGGGACTAGCGACACCCGAGCAGTACTTC. The variable domain in full, completed from reference TRBV7-9 and TRBJ2-7, reads DTGVSQNPRHKITKRGQNVTFRCDPISEHNRLYWYRQTLGQGPEFLTYFQNEAQLEKSRLLSDRFSAERPKGSFSTLEIQRTEQGDSAMYLCASSLSGLATPEQYFGPGTRLTVT.

This clone was recorded a few times. The rearrangement joins TRBV7-9 to TRBJ1-2, with 10 bases that match TRBD1. This CDR3 comprises 16 residues. With V trimmed by 4 bases and J by 3 bases, 8 bases remained unmatched. From germline, CDR1 is SEHNR and CDR2 FQNEAQ (reference sequence). The CDR3 loop is CASSSTRDRGDYGYTF. The DNA of the CDR3 is TGTGCCAGCAGCTCCACCCGGGACAGGGGAGACTATGGCTACACCTTC.

The chain recombines TRBV7-9 with TRBJ1-1; maybe TRBD1 (5 bases). CDR1 is SEHNR, CDR2 FQNEAQ, per germline (reference sequence). V dropped 5 bases and J dropped 2 bases, with 12 bases sitting between them. The CDR3 sequence is 14 residues long. The CDR3 is CASSQDRTNTEAFF. As DNA, the CDR3 is TGTGCCAGCAGCCAAGACAGAACCAACACTGAAGCTTTCTTT.

The rearrangement uses TRBV5-6 and TRBJ2-7; 15 positions agree with TRBD2. The CDR3 contains 16 residues. V was clipped by 3 bases and J by 2 bases; unmatched bases: 3. Germline assignment: CDR1 SGHDT and CDR2 YYEEEE. The CDR3 region is CASSWWTSGRAYEQYF. Here the CDR3 DNA reads TGTGCCAGCAGCTGGTGGACTAGCGGGAGGGCCTACGAGCAGTACTTC.

There are many counts of this clone. V and J are TRBV4-2 and TRBJ1-6; D gene ambiguous. Trimming cost V 0 bases and J 3 bases, with 9 bases left between them. CDR3 length: 16 residues. In germline, CDR1 is LGHNA, CDR2 YNFKEQ. In DNA, the CDR3 is TGTGCCAGCAGCCAAGAAGGTCAGCACTATAATTCACCCCTCCACTTT. The encoded protein is CASSQEGQHYNSPLHF.

V usage is TRBV28 and J usage is TRBJ1-5; 9 bases are shared with TRBD1. V shed 3 bases and J 7 bases; nucleotides not matched to a gene: 4. The CDR3 covers 14 residues. Germline CDR1 and CDR2: MDHEN and SYDVKM. CDR3 amino acids: CASSFDRGSQPQHF. As DNA, the CDR3 is TGTGCCAGCAGTTTCGACAGGGGGAGCCAGCCCCAGCATTTT. The whole variable domain, filled in from reference TRBV28 and TRBJ1-5, reads DVKVTQSSRYLVKRTGEKVFLECVQDMDHENMFWYRQDPGLGLRLIYFSYDVKMKEKGDIPEGYSVSREKKERFSLILESASTNQTSMYLCASSFDRGSQPQHFGDGTRLSIL.

CDR3 sequence reads: CAISDEDGANTGELFF. The CDR3 region has the DNA TGTGCCATCAGTGATGAGGACGGAGCGAACACCGGGGAGCTGTTTTTT. V is TRBV10-3 and J is TRBJ2-2; D not certain. Trimming shortened V by 3 bases and J by 0 bases, and 11 bases separated the two germline ends. There are 16 residues in the CDR3. Germline V gene lookup returns CDR1 ENHRY and CDR2 SYGVKD.

The chain has TRBV27 and TRBJ2-1; the D is unclear. Germline V lookup: CDR1 MNHEY, CDR2 SMNVEV (reference sequence). Trimming took off 4 bases at V and 8 bases at J, with 9 bases between the two ends. There are 12 residues in the CDR3. The CDR3 bases are TGTGCCAGCAGTTCCCGACAAGATGAGCAGTTCTTC. The encoded protein is CASSSRQDEQFF.

The chain links TRBV11-2 to TRBJ2-5; tentative D call: TRBD1 (5 bases). CDR3 length: 15 residues. Trimming pared 5 bases from V and 2 bases from J, leaving 15 bases between. Germline CDR1 reads SGHAT; CDR2 reads FQNNGV. In DNA, the CDR3 is TGTGCCAGCAGCACCAAATCCACAGGACAAGAGACCCAGTACTTC. This sequence encodes CASSTKSTGQETQYF. The complete variable domain, with remaining parts taken from reference TRBV11-2 and TRBJ2-5, reads EAGVAQSPRYKIIEKRQSVAFWCNPISGHATLYWYQQILGQGPKLLIQFQNNGVVDDSQLPKDRFSAERLKGVDSTLKIQPAKLEDSAVYLCASSTKSTGQETQYFGPGTRLLVL.

The chain couples TRBV19 to TRBJ2-1; 12 nucleotides align to TRBD2. Trimming removed 4 bases from V and 8 bases from J; junction bases left unmatched: 6. CDR3 length: 15 residues. Germline V gives CDR1 LNHDA, CDR2 SQIVND (reference sequence). CDR3 in amino acids: CASSTFLAGGDEQFF. The CDR3 DNA reads as TGTGCCAGTAGTACGTTCCTAGCGGGAGGGGATGAGCAGTTCTTC.

The chain couples TRBV11-2 to TRBJ2-1; the match to TRBD1 covers 8 bases. In germline, CDR1 is SGHAT, CDR2 FQNNGV. Unmatched junction bases numbered 7, after V lost 2 bases and J lost 7 bases. The CDR3 runs to 15 residues. In nucleotides, the CDR3 is TGTGCCAGCAGCTTACTCCAGGGGGCAATTAATGAGCAGTTCTTC. Translation: CASSLLQGAINEQFF. Looking up the rest from reference TRBV11-2 and TRBJ2-1 gives the full variable domain: EAGVAQSPRYKIIEKRQSVAFWCNPISGHATLYWYQQILGQGPKLLIQFQNNGVVDDSQLPKDRFSAERLKGVDSTLKIQPAKLEDSAVYLCASSLLQGAINEQFFGPGTRLTVL.

The chain has TRBV11-2 and TRBJ1-3, with D possibly being TRBD1 (5 bases). CDR3 length: 15 amino acids. V lost 1 base, J lost 0 bases, and 7 bases lay in between. CDR1 SGHAT and CDR2 FQNNGV come from the germline V gene. CDR3 sequence reads: CASSLAGSSGNTIYF. CDR3 coding DNA: TGTGCCAGCAGCTTAGCAGGGAGCTCTGGAAACACCATATATTTT.

The rearrangement uses TRBV28 and TRBJ2-2; tentatively, D is TRBD1 (6 bases). V was shortened by 5 bases and J by 5 bases, with 12 bases between the two germline ends. The CDR3 has 14 amino acids. Germline assignment: CDR1 MDHEN and CDR2 SYDVKM. The CDR3 DNA sequence: TGTGCCAGCAGTCAGTCAGGGGAAACCGGGGAGCTGTTTTTT. It is translated as CASSQSGETGELFF.

The chain joins TRBV7-3 to TRBJ2-1; TRBD1 agrees at 9 bases. The CDR3 has 13 residues. V dropped 2 bases and J dropped 8; count of bases not matched to a gene: 1. CDR1 is SGHTA and CDR2 is FQGTGA in the germline V gene. The CDR3 protein is CASSLDRGDEQFF. In DNA, the CDR3 is TGTGCCAGCAGCTTAGACAGGGGGGATGAGCAGTTCTTC.

V usage is TRBV5-5 and J usage is TRBJ2-7, with 12 bases that match TRBD2. From germline, CDR1 is SGHKS and CDR2 YYEKEE (reference sequence). J lost 2 bases, V lost 3 bases, and 3 bases had no gene match. The CDR3 is made up of 15 amino acids. This chain's CDR3 is CASSYSSGRAYEQYF. Written as DNA, the CDR3 is TGTGCCAGCAGCTACTCTAGCGGGAGGGCCTACGAGCAGTACTTC.

CDR3 coding DNA: TGTGCCAGCAGCGTAGACGGGAGTTTATACAATGAGCAGTTCTTC. This gives the protein CASSVDGSLYNEQFF. This chain connects TRBV9 to TRBJ2-1; TRBD2 might be the D (6 bases). V lost 0 bases and J 4 bases, leaving 11 bases between the germline ends. The CDR3 consists of 15 residues. Germline lookup yields CDR1 SGDLS and CDR2 YYNGEE.